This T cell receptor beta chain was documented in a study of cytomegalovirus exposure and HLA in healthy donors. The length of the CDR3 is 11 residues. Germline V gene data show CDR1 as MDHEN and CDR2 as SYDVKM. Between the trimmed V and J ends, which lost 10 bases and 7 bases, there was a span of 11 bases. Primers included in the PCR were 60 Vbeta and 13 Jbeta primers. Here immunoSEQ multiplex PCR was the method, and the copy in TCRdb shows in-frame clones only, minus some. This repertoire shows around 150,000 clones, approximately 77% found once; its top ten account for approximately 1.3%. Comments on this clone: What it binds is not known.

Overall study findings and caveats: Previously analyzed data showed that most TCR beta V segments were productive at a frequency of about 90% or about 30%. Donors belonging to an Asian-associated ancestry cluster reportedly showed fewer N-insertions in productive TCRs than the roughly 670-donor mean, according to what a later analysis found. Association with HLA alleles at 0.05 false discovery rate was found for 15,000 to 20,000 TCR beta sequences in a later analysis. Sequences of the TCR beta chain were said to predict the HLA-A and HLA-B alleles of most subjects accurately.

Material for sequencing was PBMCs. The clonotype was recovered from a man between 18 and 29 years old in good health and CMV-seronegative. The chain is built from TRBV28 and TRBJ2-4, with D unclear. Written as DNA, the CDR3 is TGTGCCACCCTCGAGACTAACATTCAGTACTTC. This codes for CATLETNIQYF.